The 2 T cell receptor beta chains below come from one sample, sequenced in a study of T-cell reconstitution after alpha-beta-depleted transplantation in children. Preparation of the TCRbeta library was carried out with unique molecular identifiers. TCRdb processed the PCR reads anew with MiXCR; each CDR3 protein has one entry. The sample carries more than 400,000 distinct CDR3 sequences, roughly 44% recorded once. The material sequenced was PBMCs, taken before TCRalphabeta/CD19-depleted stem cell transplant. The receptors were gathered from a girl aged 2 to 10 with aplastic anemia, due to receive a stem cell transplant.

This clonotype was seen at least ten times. The CDR3 loop is CSAREGTWGLAGGLRTGELFF. CDR3 bases: TGCAGTGCTAGAGAGGGCACCTGGGGACTAGCGGGAGGGCTGAGGACCGGGGAGCTGTTTTTT. This chain links TRBV20-1 with TRBJ2-2; TRBD2 matches 16 bases. Per the germline V gene, CDR1 is DFQATT and CDR2 is SNEGSKA (reference sequence). This CDR3 has 21 residues. V was clipped by 0 bases and J by 5 bases; unmatched bases: 15.

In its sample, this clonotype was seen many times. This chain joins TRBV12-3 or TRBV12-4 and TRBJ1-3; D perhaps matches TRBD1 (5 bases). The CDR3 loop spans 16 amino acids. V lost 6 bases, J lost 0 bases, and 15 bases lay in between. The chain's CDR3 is CASSRQYQSSGNTIYF. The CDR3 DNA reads TGTGCCAGCAGCCGACAGTACCAGAGCTCTGGAAACACCATATATTTT.